These 30 T cell receptor beta chains came from one sample sequenced in a study of T cells in Graves' hyperthyroidism and ophthalmopathy. Amplification yielded TCR beta CDR3 regions, with RNA transcripts as the source. With the HTBI primer set, the TCR CDR3 went through a first round of RT-PCR. TCRdb re-called the multiplex PCR reads through MiXCR, storing one row per CDR3 protein. This table holds fewer than 550,000 distinct CDR3 sequences, about 15% found once. Source material: blood. Receptors originate from a woman in her late teens or twenties with Graves' hyperthyroidism.

This clonotype has ten or more counts. The V call is TRBV12-3 or TRBV12-4, the J call TRBJ2-1; the match to TRBD2 covers 7 bases. The CDR3 contains 14 residues. J was trimmed by 8 bases and V by 5 bases; bases with no gene match: 9. CDR3 residues: CASSPPGGGYEQFF. The CDR3 coding sequence is TGTGCCAGCAGTCCCCCGGGGGGAGGTTATGAGCAGTTCTTC.

There are many counts of this clonotype. The gene calls are TRBV18 and TRBJ1-2; D is perhaps TRBD1 (5 bases). With 3 bases removed from V and 4 bases from J, the gap between germline ends came to 9 bases. CDR1 is KGHSH, CDR2 LQKENI, per germline. The CDR3 has 13 residues. The CDR3 spells CASSPDTLYGYTF. Here the CDR3 DNA reads TGTGCCAGCTCACCGGACACTCTCTATGGCTACACCTTC.

In the case of this clonotype: A junction boundary mismatches the germline segment, possibly from a read error. The V and J genes are TRBV4-1 and TRBJ2-7; no firm D call. Germline values: CDR1 MGHRA, CDR2 YSYEKL. The CDR3 totals 14 residues. The CDR3 bases are TGTGCCAGCAGCCAAGAAGGATTCTCCTACGAGCAGTACTTC. Protein: CASSQEGFSYEQYF.

This clonotype showed up many times. The chain is built from TRBV9 and TRBJ2-1, with D perhaps assigned TRBD1 or TRBD2 (5 bases each). Deletions cut 4 bases from V and 5 bases from J, with 16 bases between. This CDR3 is 15 amino acids long. Germline CDR1 and CDR2: SGDLS and YYNGEE. This CDR3 is CASSPRDGTDNEQFF. The DNA for the CDR3 is TGTGCCAGCAGCCCTCGCGACGGGACCGACAATGAGCAGTTCTTC. Full variable domain (missing parts from reference TRBV9 and TRBJ2-1): DSGVTQTPKHLITATGQRVTLRCSPRSGDLSVYWYQQSLDQGLQFLIQYYNGEERAKGNILERFSAQQFPDLHSELNLSSLELGDSALYFCASSPRDGTDNEQFFGPGTRLTVL.

This clonotype was detected a few times. The chain's CDR3 is CASSQVGSFSYNEQFF. CDR3 sequence (DNA): TGCGCCAGCAGCCAGGTTGGGAGTTTCTCCTACAATGAGCAGTTCTTC. J is TRBJ2-1 and V is TRBV4-1, with a weak D call TRBD2 (5 bases). The CDR3 is made up of 16 amino acids. CDR1 MGHRA and CDR2 YSYEKL come from the germline V gene. Between the trimmed V and J ends, which lost 3 bases and 0 bases, there was a span of 12 bases.

The rearrangement joins TRBV27 to TRBJ2-4; the D gene is possibly TRBD2 (6 bases). V lost 6 bases to trimming and J lost 0 bases, with 12 bases between them. This CDR3 comprises 15 residues. Germline V gene data show CDR1 as MNHEY and CDR2 as SMNVEV (reference sequence). The CDR3 is CASRPTSIAKNIQYF. The CDR3 region has the DNA TGTGCCAGCAGGCCCACTAGCATAGCCAAAAACATTCAGTACTTC.

The CDR3 region is CASSLAGRDRDEQFF. The DNA of the CDR3 is TGCGCCAGCAGCTTGGCCGGGAGGGATCGCGATGAGCAGTTCTTC. The chain links TRBV5-1 to TRBJ2-1, with 8 nucleotides matching TRBD2. This CDR3 has 15 residues. Germline CDR1 SGHRS, CDR2 YFSETQ. V shed 0 bases and J 8 bases; nucleotides not matched to a gene: 7.

This clonotype was observed at least ten times. The genes are TRBV2 and TRBJ2-2; TRBD2 aligns across 10 bases. With 10 bases clipped from V and 4 bases from J, the junction kept 9 bases outside the gene matches. Germline V gene data show CDR1 as SNHLY and CDR2 as FYNNEI. The CDR3 is 15 amino acids. The CDR3 spells CATASKREGTGELFF. CDR3 sequence (DNA): TGTGCCACCGCGTCGAAGCGGGAGGGCACCGGGGAGCTGTTTTTT.

The chain links TRBV7-9 to TRBJ2-1; D unresolved. This CDR3 spans 18 amino acids. The ends were cut back, 5 bases at V and 2 bases at J, with 22 bases in the middle. CDR1 and CDR2 (germline): SEHNR, FQNEAQ (reference sequence). DNA of the CDR3: TGTGCCAGCAGCAGCCGCGCAGTAGGTCCCGACCCCTACAATGAGCAGTTCTTC. As protein: CASSSRAVGPDPYNEQFF.

This clonotype appeared many times. The chain employs TRBV11-3 and TRBJ2-5; TRBD2 aligns across 7 bases. Trimming took 5 bases from V and 5 from J; bases not matched to a gene: 5. The CDR3 spans 13 residues. Germline V gene data show CDR1 as SGHNT and CDR2 as YENEEA. The CDR3 coding sequence is TGTGCCAGCAGCCGTAGCGGGTGGGAGACCCAGTACTTC. As protein: CASSRSGWETQYF.

Ten or more counts support this clonotype. J is TRBJ2-1 and V is TRBV30; D perhaps matches TRBD1 (6 bases). The CDR3 is 19 residues long. Looked up from germline, CDR1 is GTSNPN and CDR2 is SVGIG (reference sequence). With 1 base removed from V and 1 base from J, the gap between germline ends came to 23 bases. DNA of the CDR3: TGTGCCTGGAGTGGTATTACAGAGGACAGAAAGAGATCCTACAATGAGCAGTTCTTC. It encodes CAWSGITEDRKRSYNEQFF.

This clonotype was seen only a few times. Here the CDR3 DNA reads TGTGCCAGCAGCTTCCCGTACAGGGATATGGACTATACGCAGTATTTT. It encodes CASSFPYRDMDYTQYF. The chain carries TRBV13 and TRBJ2-3; TRBD1 might be the D (6 bases). Germline assignment: CDR1 PRHDT and CDR2 FYEKMQ (reference sequence). V was pared by 3 bases and J by 7 bases, with 20 bases between. The CDR3 spans 16 residues.

The chain carries TRBV5-1 and TRBJ2-7; 8 nucleotides match TRBD1. The trim removed 4 bases at V and 5 bases at J, leaving 8 bases unmatched. Germline CDR1 is SGHRS and CDR2 is YFSETQ. The CDR3 extends over 14 amino acids. In DNA, the CDR3 is TGCGCCAGCAGCCCGGGCAGGGGGCAGAACGAGCAGTACTTC. This translates into CASSPGRGQNEQYF.

This clonotype was counted many times. The chain's CDR3 is CASSQDLGGAARETQYF. The CDR3 DNA follows: TGTGCCAGCAGCCAAGATTTGGGGGGGGCTGCCCGAGAGACCCAGTACTTC. The rearrangement uses TRBV3-1 and TRBJ2-5; the D gene is possibly TRBD2 (7 bases). The CDR3 has 17 amino acids. In germline, CDR1 is LGHDT, CDR2 YNNKEL (reference sequence). Deletions cut 0 bases from V and 4 bases from J, with 18 bases between.

This clonotype was counted ten times or more. V usage is TRBV12-3 or TRBV12-4 and J usage is TRBJ2-1; 9 bases align to TRBD2. Germline trimming cut 5 bases from V and 4 bases from J; bases unmatched to any gene: 9. The CDR3 extends over 16 amino acids. CDR3 coding DNA: TGTGCCAGCAGTCTAGTTCAGCGGGAGGCTTACAATGAGCAGTTCTTC. This translates into CASSLVQREAYNEQFF.

This clonotype was recorded at least ten times. V is TRBV19 and J is TRBJ2-2; D assignment may be TRBD1 or TRBD2 (5 bases each). The CDR3 sequence is 16 residues long. V lost 3 bases and J 4 bases, leaving 15 bases between the germline ends. From germline, CDR1 is LNHDA and CDR2 SQIVND (reference sequence). The CDR3 spells CASSITGTYVTGELFF. CDR3 in DNA: TGTGCCAGTAGTATCACCGGGACGTACGTCACCGGGGAGCTGTTTTTT.

There are many counts of this clonotype. The CDR3 DNA is TGCAGCGTTGCATTAGGGGAAGGGAACACTGAAGCTTTCTTT. Translating gives CSVALGEGNTEAFF. The chain combines TRBV29-1 with TRBJ1-1, with D perhaps matching TRBD1 (5 bases). This CDR3 has 14 residues. Trimming removed 4 bases from V and 1 base from J, with 13 bases in between. Germline loops: CDR1 SQVTM, CDR2 ANQGSEA.

This clonotype was seen only once. A read error may account for a junction end that differs from germline. The genes are TRBV5-1 and TRBJ1-1; no definite D call. This CDR3 spans 14 amino acids. Looked up from germline, CDR1 is SGHRS and CDR2 is YFSETQ. The CDR3 is CAGSYRRGNTEAFF. As DNA, the CDR3 is TGCGCCGGCAGCTACCGGCGGGGGAACACTGAAGCTTTCTTT.

This clonotype was recorded only once. This chain uses TRBV4-3 with TRBJ2-4; 8 positions match TRBD2. V was clipped by 1 base and J by 8 bases; unmatched bases: 7. Germline loops: CDR1 LGHNA, CDR2 YSLEER. The CDR3 runs 15 residues. CDR3 coding DNA: TGCGCCAGCAGCCAAGTCGCCGGACTAGCATACATTCAGTACTTC. This encodes CASSQVAGLAYIQYF.

The J gene is TRBJ2-5, the V gene TRBV4-2; no definite D call. V lost 0 bases and J lost 1, with 3 bases in between. Germline values: CDR1 LGHNA, CDR2 YNFKEQ. The CDR3 spans 13 residues. The CDR3 DNA reads TGTGCCAGCAGCCAAGAGCTCCAAGAGACCCAGTACTTC. Protein sequence: CASSQELQETQYF.

CDR3 loop: CASSWGLAGGLGEQFF. For the CDR3, the DNA is TGTGCCAGCAGCTGGGGACTAGCGGGAGGGCTTGGGGAGCAGTTCTTC. This rearrangement joins TRBV7-2 to TRBJ2-1; 16 positions match TRBD2. Trimming removed 4 bases from V and 10 bases from J; junction bases left unmatched: 7. Germline V gives CDR1 SGHTA, CDR2 FQGNSA. The CDR3 is 16 amino acids.

This clonotype was found many times. The V call is TRBV2, the J call TRBJ2-2; 7 bases match TRBD1. The CDR3 length is 14 residues. Looked up from germline, CDR1 is SNHLY and CDR2 is FYNNEI. The trim removed 2 bases at V and 7 bases at J, leaving 4 bases unmatched. The DNA for the CDR3 is TGTGCCAGCAGTGAATCCAGGGGGTACGGGGAGCTGTTTTTT. Its protein is CASSESRGYGELFF.

This clonotype appeared many times. The genes are TRBV2 and TRBJ1-1, with 7 positions matching TRBD1. This CDR3 is 17 amino acids long. After removal of 9 bases from V and 5 bases from J, the junction contained 21 bases not matched to a gene. Germline CDR1 reads SNHLY; CDR2 reads FYNNEI. The CDR3 region has the DNA TGTGCCAGTGGATGGGACAATACAGGGGTGTCGAGAACTGAAGCTTTCTTT. Translated, it gives CASGWDNTGVSRTEAFF.

This chain joins TRBV12-3 or TRBV12-4 and TRBJ1-5, with D perhaps TRBD1 (5 bases). V lost 1 base, J lost 6 bases, and 10 bases lay in between. The CDR3 extends over 14 amino acids. In DNA form, the CDR3 reads TGTGCCAGCAGTTTAGGCTGGGGGGGTCAGCCCCAGCATTTT. Amino acid sequence: CASSLGWGGQPQHF.

In this sample, this clonotype turned up many times. The chain carries TRBV12-3 or TRBV12-4 and TRBJ2-3, with D perhaps matching TRBD1 (6 bases). The CDR3 has 11 residues. With 7 bases removed from V and 9 bases from J, the gap between germline ends came to 11 bases. The CDR3 spells CASTPGDTQYF. Written as DNA, the CDR3 is TGTGCCAGCACCCCAGGGGACACGCAGTATTTT.

In this sample, this clonotype turned up many times. CDR3 nucleotide sequence: TGCAGTGCGTCCGGGACCCTGGGGTACGAGCAGTACTTC. This translates into CSASGTLGYEQYF. This sequence joins TRBV20-1 and TRBJ2-7, with D perhaps being TRBD1 or TRBD2 (5 bases each). V dropped 6 bases and J dropped 4 bases, with 16 bases sitting between them. The CDR3 length is 13 residues. Germline lookup yields CDR1 DFQATT and CDR2 SNEGSKA (reference sequence).

At least ten counts were recorded for this clonotype. The chain joins TRBV6-1 to TRBJ1-4, with no clear D. The CDR3 is 14 amino acids. Germline V gives CDR1 MNHNS, CDR2 SASEGT. The V gene lost 6 bases and the J gene lost 0 bases, with 8 bases spanning the gap. This CDR3 reads CASRRTTTNEKLFF. DNA for the CDR3: TGTGCCAGCAGGAGGACCACAACTAATGAAAAACTGTTTTTT.

This clonotype was found many times. The V and J genes are TRBV2 and TRBJ2-7; 8 bases are a match to TRBD2. V dropped 3 bases and J dropped 4; count of bases not matched to a gene: 8. This CDR3 region has 15 residues. CDR1 is SNHLY, CDR2 FYNNEI, per germline. CDR3 amino acids: CASSDDGRAVYEQYF. The CDR3 nucleotides are TGTGCCAGCAGTGATGACGGGAGGGCGGTATACGAGCAGTACTTC.

There are a few counts of this clonotype. The gene calls are TRBV27 and TRBJ2-7, with TRBD1 identical over 9 bases. Germline V gene lookup returns CDR1 MNHEY and CDR2 SMNVEV (reference sequence). V gave up 5 bases and J gave up 8 bases; unmatched junction bases: 7. The CDR3 length is 13 residues. The CDR3 is CASSRDRVFQQYF. CDR3 bases: TGTGCCAGCAGTCGGGACAGGGTCTTCCAGCAGTACTTC.

This clonotype was detected many times. The chain employs TRBV6-2 or TRBV6-3 and TRBJ2-7; D is unresolved. CDR3 size: 15 residues. CDR1 is MNHEY, CDR2 SVGEGT, per germline. V dropped 0 bases and J dropped 2 bases, with 11 bases sitting between them. The CDR3 nucleotides read TGTGCCAGCAGTTACTCGGTCAACACGGCCTACGAGCAGTACTTC. It specifies CASSYSVNTAYEQYF.